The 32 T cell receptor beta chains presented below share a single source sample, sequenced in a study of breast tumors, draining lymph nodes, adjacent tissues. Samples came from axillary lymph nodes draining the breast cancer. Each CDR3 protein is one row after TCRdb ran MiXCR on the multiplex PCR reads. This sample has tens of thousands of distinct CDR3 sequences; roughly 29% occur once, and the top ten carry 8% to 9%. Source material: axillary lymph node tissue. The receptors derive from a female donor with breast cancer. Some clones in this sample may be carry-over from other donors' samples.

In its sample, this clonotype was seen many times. The CDR3 spells CASSPTSAYEQYF. In DNA, the CDR3 is TGTGCCAGCTCACCCACCTCGGCCTACGAGCAGTACTTC. The V call is TRBV18, the J call TRBJ2-7; D gene unclear. Germline V CDR1 and CDR2: KGHSH, LQKENI. This CDR3 is built from 13 residues. V was pared by 3 bases and J by 2 bases, with 8 bases between.

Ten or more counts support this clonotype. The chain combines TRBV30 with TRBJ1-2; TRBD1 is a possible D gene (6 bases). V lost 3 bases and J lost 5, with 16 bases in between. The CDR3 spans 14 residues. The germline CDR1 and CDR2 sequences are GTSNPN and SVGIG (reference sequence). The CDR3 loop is CAWRKLTGFYGYTF. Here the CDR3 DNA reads TGTGCCTGGAGGAAATTAACAGGGTTTTATGGCTACACCTTC.

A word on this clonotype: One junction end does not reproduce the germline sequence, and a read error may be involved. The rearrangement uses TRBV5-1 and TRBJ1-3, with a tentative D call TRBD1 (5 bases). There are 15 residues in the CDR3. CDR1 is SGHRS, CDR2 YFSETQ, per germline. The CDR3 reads CASSLDGGDEHTIHF. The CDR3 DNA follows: TGCGCCAGCAGCTTGGATGGGGGGGATGAACACACCATACATTTT.

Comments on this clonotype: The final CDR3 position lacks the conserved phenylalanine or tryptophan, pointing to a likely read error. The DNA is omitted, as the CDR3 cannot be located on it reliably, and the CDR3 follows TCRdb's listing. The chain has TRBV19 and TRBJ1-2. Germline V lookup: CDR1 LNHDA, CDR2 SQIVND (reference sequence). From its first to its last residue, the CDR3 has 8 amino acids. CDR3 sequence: CASSISPS.

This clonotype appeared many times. The DNA of the CDR3 is TGTGCCAGCAGCCCCAAGGACAGAGCTAATGAAAAACTGTTTTTT. This encodes CASSPKDRANEKLFF. The rearrangement links TRBV4-2 to TRBJ1-4; D perhaps matches TRBD1 (6 bases). Trimming stripped 4 bases from V and 3 bases from J, with 12 bases between. In germline, CDR1 is LGHNA, CDR2 YNFKEQ. The CDR3 consists of 15 residues.

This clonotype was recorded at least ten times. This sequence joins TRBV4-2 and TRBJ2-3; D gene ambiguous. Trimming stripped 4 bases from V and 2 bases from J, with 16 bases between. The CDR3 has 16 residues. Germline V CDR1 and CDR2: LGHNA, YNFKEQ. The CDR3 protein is CASSRNPRPFTDTQYF. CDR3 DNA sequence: TGTGCCAGCAGCCGAAATCCACGGCCTTTCACAGATACGCAGTATTTT.

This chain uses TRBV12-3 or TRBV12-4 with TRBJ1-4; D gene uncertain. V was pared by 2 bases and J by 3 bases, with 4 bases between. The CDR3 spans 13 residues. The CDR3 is CASSLRSNEKLFF. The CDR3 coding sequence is TGTGCCAGCAGTTTAAGGTCTAATGAAAAACTGTTTTTT.

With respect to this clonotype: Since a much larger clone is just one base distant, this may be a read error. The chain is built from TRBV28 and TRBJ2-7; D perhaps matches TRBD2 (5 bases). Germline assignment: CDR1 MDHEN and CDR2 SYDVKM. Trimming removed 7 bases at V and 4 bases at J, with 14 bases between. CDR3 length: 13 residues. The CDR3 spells CASTVSGHYEQYF. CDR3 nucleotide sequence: TGTGCCAGCACGGTCAGCGGTCATTACGAGCAGTACTTC.

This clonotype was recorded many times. In DNA form, the CDR3 reads TGTGCCAGCAGCCACCCCGACAGGGGGTCCCCGAGTGAGCAGTTCTTC. It codes for CASSHPDRGSPSEQFF. V gene TRBV3-1 combines with J gene TRBJ2-1; 9 positions match TRBD1. The CDR3 sequence is 16 residues long. Trimming cost V 3 bases and J 9 bases; bases outside gene matches: 12. Germline V gene lookup returns CDR1 LGHDT and CDR2 YNNKEL (reference sequence).

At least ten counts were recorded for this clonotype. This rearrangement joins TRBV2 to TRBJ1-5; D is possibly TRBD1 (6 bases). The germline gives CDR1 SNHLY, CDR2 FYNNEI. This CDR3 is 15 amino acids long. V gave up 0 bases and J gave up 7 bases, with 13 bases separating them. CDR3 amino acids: CASSEARGAGQPQHF. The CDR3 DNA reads TGTGCCAGCAGTGAAGCGCGGGGGGCAGGGCAGCCCCAGCATTTT.

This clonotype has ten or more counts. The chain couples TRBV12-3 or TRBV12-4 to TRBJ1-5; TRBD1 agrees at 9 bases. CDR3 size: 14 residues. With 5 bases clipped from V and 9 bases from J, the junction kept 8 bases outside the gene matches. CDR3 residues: CASSPTGGVRPQHF. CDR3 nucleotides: TGTGCCAGCAGTCCGACAGGGGGTGTTCGGCCCCAGCATTTT.

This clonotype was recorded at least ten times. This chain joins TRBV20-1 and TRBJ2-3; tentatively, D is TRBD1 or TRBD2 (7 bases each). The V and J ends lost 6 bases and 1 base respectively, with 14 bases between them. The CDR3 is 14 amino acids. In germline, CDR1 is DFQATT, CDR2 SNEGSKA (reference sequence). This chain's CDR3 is CSARGGVGTDTQYF. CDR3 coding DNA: TGCAGTGCCAGGGGGGGGGTAGGCACAGATACGCAGTATTTT.

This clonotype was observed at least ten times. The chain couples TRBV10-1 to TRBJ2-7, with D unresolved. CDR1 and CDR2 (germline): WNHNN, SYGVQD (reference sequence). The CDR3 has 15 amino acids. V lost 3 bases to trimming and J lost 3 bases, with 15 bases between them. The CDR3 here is CASSDPAPPYYEQYF. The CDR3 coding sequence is TGCGCCAGCAGTGACCCAGCCCCCCCTTACTACGAGCAGTACTTC.

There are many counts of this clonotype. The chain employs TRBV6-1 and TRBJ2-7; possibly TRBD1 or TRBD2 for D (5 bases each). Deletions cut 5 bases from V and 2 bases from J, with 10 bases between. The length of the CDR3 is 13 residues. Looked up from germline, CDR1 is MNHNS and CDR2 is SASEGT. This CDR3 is CASSRDGTYEQYF. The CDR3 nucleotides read TGTGCCAGCAGTAGGGACGGTACCTACGAGCAGTACTTC.

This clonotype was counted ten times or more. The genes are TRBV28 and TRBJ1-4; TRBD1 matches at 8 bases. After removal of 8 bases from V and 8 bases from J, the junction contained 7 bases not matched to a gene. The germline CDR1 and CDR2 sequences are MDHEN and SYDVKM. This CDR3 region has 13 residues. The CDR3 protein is CASLLRDREKLFF. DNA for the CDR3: TGTGCCAGCCTCCTCCGGGACAGGGAAAAACTGTTTTTT.

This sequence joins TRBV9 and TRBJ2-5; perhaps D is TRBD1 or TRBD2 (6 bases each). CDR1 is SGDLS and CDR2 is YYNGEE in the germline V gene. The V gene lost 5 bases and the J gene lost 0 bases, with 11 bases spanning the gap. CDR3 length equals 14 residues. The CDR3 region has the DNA TGTGCCAGCAGTGCTAGGGGGGACCAAGAGACCCAGTACTTC. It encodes CASSARGDQETQYF.

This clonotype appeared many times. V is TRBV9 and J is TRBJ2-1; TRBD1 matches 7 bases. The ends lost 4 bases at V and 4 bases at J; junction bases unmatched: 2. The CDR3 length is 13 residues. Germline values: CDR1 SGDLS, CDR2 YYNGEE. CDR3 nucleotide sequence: TGTGCCAGCAGCTTGGGACAGTACAATGAGCAGTTCTTC. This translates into CASSLGQYNEQFF.

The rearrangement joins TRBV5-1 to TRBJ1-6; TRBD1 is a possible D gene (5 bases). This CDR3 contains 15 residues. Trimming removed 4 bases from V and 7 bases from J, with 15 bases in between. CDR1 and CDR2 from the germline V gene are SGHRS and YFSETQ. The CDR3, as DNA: TGCGCCAGCAGCCCGGGACCGGGGCCCAATTCACCCCTCCACTTT. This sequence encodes CASSPGPGPNSPLHF.

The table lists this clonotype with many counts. The CDR3 region is CSAKWQSTNEQFF. CDR3 bases: TGCAGTGCTAAGTGGCAGAGCACCAATGAGCAGTTCTTC. The V gene is TRBV20-1, the J gene TRBJ2-1; no definite D call. CDR3 size: 13 residues. In germline, CDR1 is DFQATT, CDR2 SNEGSKA (reference sequence). The V and J ends lost 4 bases and 6 bases respectively, with 13 bases between them.

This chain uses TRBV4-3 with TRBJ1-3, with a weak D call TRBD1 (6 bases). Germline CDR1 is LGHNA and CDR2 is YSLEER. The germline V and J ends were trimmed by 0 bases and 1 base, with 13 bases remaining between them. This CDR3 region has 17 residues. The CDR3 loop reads CASSQEGGRQSGNTIYF. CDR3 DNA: TGCGCCAGCAGCCAAGAAGGGGGGCGGCAGTCTGGAAACACCATATATTTT.

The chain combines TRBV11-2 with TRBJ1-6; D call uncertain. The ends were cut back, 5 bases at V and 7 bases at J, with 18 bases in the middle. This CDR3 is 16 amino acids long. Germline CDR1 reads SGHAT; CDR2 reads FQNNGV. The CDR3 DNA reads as TGTGCCAGCAGCCTAGCCCGGCTACGCGGGAATTCACCCCTCCACTTT. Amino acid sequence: CASSLARLRGNSPLHF.

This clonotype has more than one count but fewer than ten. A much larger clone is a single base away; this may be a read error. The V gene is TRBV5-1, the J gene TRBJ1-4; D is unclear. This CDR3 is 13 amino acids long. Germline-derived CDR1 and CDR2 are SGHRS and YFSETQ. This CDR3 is CASSLAEGQNLFF. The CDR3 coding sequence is TGCGCCAGCAGCTTGGCCGAGGGTCAAAACCTGTTTTTT.

The CDR3 bases are TGCAGCGTGACTCCAGGGCGGTCGAACACTGAAGCTTTCTTT. Protein product: CSVTPGRSNTEAFF. The chain uses TRBV29-1 and TRBJ1-1, with D tentatively TRBD1 (5 bases). V was trimmed by 6 bases and J by 1 base, leaving 15 bases between them. The CDR3 loop spans 14 amino acids. Germline V gene lookup returns CDR1 SQVTM and CDR2 ANQGSEA. Using reference TRBV29-1 and TRBJ1-1 for the parts outside the CDR3, the full variable domain is SAVISQKPSRDICQRGTSLTIQCQVDSQVTMMFWYRQQPGQSLTLIATANQGSEATYESGFVIDKFPISRPNLTFSTLTVSNMSPEDSSIYLCSVTPGRSNTEAFFGQGTRLTVV.

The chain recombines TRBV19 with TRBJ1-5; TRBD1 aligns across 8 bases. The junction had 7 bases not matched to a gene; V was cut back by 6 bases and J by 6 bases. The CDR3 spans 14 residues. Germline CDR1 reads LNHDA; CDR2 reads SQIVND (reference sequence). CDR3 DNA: TGTGCCAGTAGAACGCAGGGGGCTACTCAGCCCCAGCATTTT. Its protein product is CASRTQGATQPQHF.

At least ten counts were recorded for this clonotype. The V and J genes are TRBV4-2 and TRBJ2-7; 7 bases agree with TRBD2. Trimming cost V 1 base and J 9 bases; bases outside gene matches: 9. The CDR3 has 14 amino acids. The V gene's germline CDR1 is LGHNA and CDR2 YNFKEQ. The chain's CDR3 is CASSQVGREKVQYF. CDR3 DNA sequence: TGTGCCAGCAGCCAAGTCGGGCGGGAGAAAGTGCAGTACTTC.

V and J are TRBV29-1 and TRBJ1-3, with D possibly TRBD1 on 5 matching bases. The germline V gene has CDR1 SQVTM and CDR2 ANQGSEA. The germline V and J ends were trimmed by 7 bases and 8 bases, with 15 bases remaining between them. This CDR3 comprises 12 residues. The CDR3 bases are TGCAGCGCCTCAACAGGCGGACACACCATATATTTT. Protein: CSASTGGHTIYF.

Written as DNA, the CDR3 is TGTGCCAGCAGCTCGGGGGGCCTCCCTTATAGCAATCAGCCCCAGCATTTT. Its translation: CASSSGGLPYSNQPQHF. The chain carries TRBV11-1 and TRBJ1-5, with a tentative D call TRBD1 (6 bases). Germline CDR1 is SGHAT and CDR2 is FQDESV (reference sequence). The CDR3 extends over 17 amino acids. Trimming took 4 bases from V and 0 from J, leaving 16 bases between them.

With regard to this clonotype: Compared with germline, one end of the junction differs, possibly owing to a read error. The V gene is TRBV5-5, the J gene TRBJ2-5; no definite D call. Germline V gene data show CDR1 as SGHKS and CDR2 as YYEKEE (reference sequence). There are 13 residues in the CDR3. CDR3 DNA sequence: TGTGCCAGCAGCCCCGGTGATCAAGGGACCCAGTACTTC. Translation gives CASSPGDQGTQYF.

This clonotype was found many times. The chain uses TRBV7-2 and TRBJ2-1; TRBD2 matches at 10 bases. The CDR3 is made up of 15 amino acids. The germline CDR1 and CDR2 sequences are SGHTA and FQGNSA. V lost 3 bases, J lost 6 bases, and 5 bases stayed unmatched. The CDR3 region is CASSFSLAGVNEQFF. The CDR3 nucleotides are TGTGCCAGCAGCTTCTCCCTAGCGGGAGTCAATGAGCAGTTCTTC.

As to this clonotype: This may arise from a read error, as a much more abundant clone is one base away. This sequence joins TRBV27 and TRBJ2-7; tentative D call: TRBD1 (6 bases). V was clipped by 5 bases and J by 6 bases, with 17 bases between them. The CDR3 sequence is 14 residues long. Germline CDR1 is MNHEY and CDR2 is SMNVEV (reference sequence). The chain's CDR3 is CASSGGRRLSEQYF. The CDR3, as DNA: TGTGCCAGCAGTGGGGGCAGGAGGCTTAGCGAGCAGTACTTC.

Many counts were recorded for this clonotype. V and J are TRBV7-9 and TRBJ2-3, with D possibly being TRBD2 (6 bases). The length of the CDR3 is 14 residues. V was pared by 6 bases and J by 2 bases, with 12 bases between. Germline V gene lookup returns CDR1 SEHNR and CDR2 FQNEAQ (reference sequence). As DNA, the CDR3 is TGTGCCAGCAGACCGCCGGGACTCACAGATACGCAGTATTTT. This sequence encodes CASRPPGLTDTQYF.

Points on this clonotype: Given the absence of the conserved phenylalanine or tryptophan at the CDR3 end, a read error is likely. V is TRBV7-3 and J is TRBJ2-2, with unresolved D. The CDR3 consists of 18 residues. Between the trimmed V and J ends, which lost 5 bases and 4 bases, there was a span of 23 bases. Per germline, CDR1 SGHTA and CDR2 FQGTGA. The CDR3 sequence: CASSQNPIGFLSTGELFL. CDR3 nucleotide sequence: TGTGCCAGCAGCCAAAATCCGATCGGGTTCTTGAGCACCGGGGAGCTGTTTCTT.